This T cell receptor beta chain stems from a study of blood T cell repertoires in COVID-19 (dated by TCRdb to the early 2020s). Study-wide context: Collaborator samples came from the United States, Italy and Spain and covered acute and convalescent phases of COVID-19. HLA class I and class II types, where available, came from metadata supplied by the sample provider rather than from assay-based typing. The samples were drawn from the first 160 participants of the ongoing ImmuneRACE study and from over 950 subjects provided by 6 global collaborators. The sample metadata nearly always contained a de-identified subject ID, COVID-19 status, age in years and sex. The dataset comprised deeply sampled blood TCRbeta repertoires from subjects exposed to, actively infected with, or recovered from COVID-19. The prospective study material was composed of cDNA or gDNA derived from T cells, B-cell-depleted T cells, or PBMCs. The repertoires were made available in a free public database intended to serve as a resource for research on the immune response to SARS-CoV-2. Study-wide conclusions, independent of this receptor: The amount of clinical and demographic metadata varied by source and participant and was provided uncurated.

TCRbeta CDR3 regions were amplified from genomic DNA by means of the immunoSEQ Assay, a bias-controlled multiplex PCR. The authors' analysis ran thus. The number of nucleated cells in each sample was estimated from the amplification of reference gene primers within the assay. Sequence reads were collapsed and filtered to measure the absolute abundance of every unique TCRbeta CDR3 rearrangement. Productive Simpson clonality was computed per sample as the square root of Simpson's diversity index over productive rearrangements. TCRdb obtained this table from immuneACCESS and retained in-frame rearrangements with V and J assigned. These tables miss some clones; where compared with another copy, unresolved V genes account for less than half of the shortfall, and the remainder is unexplained. Clone size and V and J calls were adopted from that table, with D and trimming inferred from the DNA. Across this sample there are 490,000 or so clones, with 88% seen only once. Approximately 1.8% of the sample rests with the top ten.

Sequences ENHRY (CDR1) and SYGVKD (CDR2) are obtained from the germline V gene. The CDR3 covers 11 residues, taking in both the cysteine and the phenylalanine. Only CDR3 DNA remains: 33 bases, in frame from the first base. V gives up 5 bases and J gives up 11 bases, and the segment between their germline ends measures 12 bases. Participants in the prospective study were aged about 18 to 95 years, lived in 20 to 25 United States geographic areas, and enrolled through a virtual design. In the prospective study, cohorts were assigned on the basis of participant-reported clinical history obtained from a screening survey and a study questionnaire. Recovered participants in ImmuneRACE Cohort 3 were defined by two consecutive negative NP/OP PCR tests, clearance by a healthcare professional, or resolution of symptoms. Mobile phlebotomists in the prospective study collected whole blood, serum and a nasopharyngeal or oropharyngeal swab from every participant. Prospective study participants could optionally give additional blood draws and questionnaires over a roughly two-month period. Prospective study blood samples were shipped either frozen or at room temperature before DNA extraction.

Worth noting for this clone: Its antigen has not been determined. No per-base quality is available; no much larger clone lies one base away.

This receptor was obtained from a woman aged 40 to 50 who had recovered from COVID-19. The chain joins TRBV10-3 to TRBJ1-1; a confident D gene designation cannot be given. The sequenced material came from PBMCs or T cells enriched from blood (not recorded which). The DNA sequence follows: TGTGCCATCAGTACCTCAAATGAGGCTTTCTTT. Its coded protein is CAISTSNEAFF.